This T cell receptor (beta chain) was retrieved from a study of T-cell memory formation after mild COVID-19. Trimming left V 5 bases short and J 4 bases short, with 13 bases between. CDR3 length: 14 amino acids. Germline V lookup: CDR1 SNHLY, CDR2 FYNNEI. TCRdb re-derived calls from the 5' RACE reads in MiXCR, one entry per CDR3 protein. The sample lists around 250,000 distinct CDR3 sequences; about 16% were seen once. This clonotype was counted between two and nine times. The clonotype originates from an adult woman who had mild COVID-19 (a few samples of this study predate the infection). Cell type and time point are not known. This chain uses TRBV2 with TRBJ2-3; a possible D gene is TRBD2 (5 bases). Sequenced input: PBMCs or a T cell subset sorted from them (not recorded which). CDR3 nucleotides: TGTGCCAGCAGTAGGTTAGCGAGAGCAGATACGCAGTATTTT. This translates into CASSRLARADTQYF.